Shown below are 4 T cell receptor beta chains from a single sample sequenced in a study of post-analysis software for immune sequencing data. The TCR beta cDNA libraries contained unique molecular identifiers. TCRdb fed the PCR reads into MiXCR, producing one record per CDR3 protein. The sample holds hundreds of thousands of distinct CDR3 sequences, roughly two fifths seen once. Which antigens these TCRs recognize remains unknown. Notes on the study in general: Compared with controls, patients had more of 4 to 6 TRBV segments, including TRBV5-6, TRBV5-1 and TRBV20-1.

Material: blood. The receptors originated from a girl aged 10-17 years with multiple sclerosis.

This rearrangement joins TRBV7-3 to TRBJ2-3; D is undetermined. The CDR3 sequence is 15 residues long. CDR1 is SGHTA and CDR2 is FQGTGA in the germline V gene. V was cut by 4 bases and J by 4 bases, with 15 bases left in between. Here the CDR3 reads CASSWGIKLPDTQYF. Written as DNA, the CDR3 is TGTGCCAGCAGCTGGGGAATTAAGCTTCCAGATACGCAGTATTTT.

This clonotype was counted between two and nine times. The CDR3 here is CASSDMTSGSGEQFF. In DNA, the CDR3 is TGTGCCAGCAGTGATATGACTAGCGGGAGTGGTGAGCAGTTCTTC. The V and J genes are TRBV25-1 and TRBJ2-1; 12 bases align to TRBD2. Per germline, CDR1 MGHDK and CDR2 SYGVNS. There are 15 residues in the CDR3. J gave up 9 bases and V 3 bases, and 6 bases lay outside the gene matches.

The gene calls are TRBV5-1 and TRBJ2-7, with D tentatively TRBD2 (6 bases). CDR1 and CDR2 (germline): SGHRS, YFSETQ. Trimming removed 1 base at V and 3 bases at J, with 11 bases between. The CDR3 totals 14 residues. CDR3 residues: CASSLLRGNYEQYF. The CDR3, as DNA: TGCGCCAGCAGCTTGCTCCGGGGGAACTACGAGCAGTACTTC.

The chain combines TRBV5-5 with TRBJ2-7; possibly TRBD1 or TRBD2 for D (5 bases each). The CDR3 has 15 amino acids. Germline loops: CDR1 SGHKS, CDR2 YYEKEE (reference sequence). V was pared by 3 bases and J by 3 bases, with 16 bases between. DNA for the CDR3: TGTGCCAGCAGCTCCCGCAGGGAAGGACTCTACGAGCAGTACTTC. This translates into CASSSRREGLYEQYF.